This TCR beta chain was retrieved from a study of blood T cells in healthy people across ages. This clonotype turned up a few times. Next came a second PCR, run for about 7 to 12 cycles, which used a sample-barcoded 5' primer along with a J-beta primer mix. TCRdb redid the calling of the 5' RACE reads with MiXCR, one entry per CDR3 protein. Counted here are over 950,000 distinct CDR3 sequences, around two fifths occurring once; the ten biggest clones make up about an eighth. This CDR3 has 15 residues. Germline V CDR1 and CDR2: MNHEY, SMNVEV (reference sequence). Trimming cost V 6 bases and J 3 bases, with 18 bases left between them.

This receptor was identified in a man aged 18-30 years in good health. The V and J genes are TRBV27 and TRBJ2-7; D uncertain. The sequencing input was blood. The CDR3 DNA follows: TGTGCCAGCAGGGCGGCAGCCCAGTCGTTCTACGAGCAGTACTTC. Its protein product is CASRAAAQSFYEQYF.